One sample yielded the 31 T cell receptor beta chains listed below, sequenced in a study of blood T cell repertoires in COVID-19. Profiling relied on immunoSEQ multiplex PCR, and the TCRdb table lists in-frame clones only, not all of them. The sample lists about 42,000 clones; roughly 80% were seen once. The material sequenced was peripheral blood. The receptors shown here come from a woman between 65 and 79 years old with acute or convalescent COVID-19.

This sequence joins TRBV4-3 and TRBJ2-1; 7 bases map to TRBD2. The CDR3 contains 16 residues. CDR1 is LGHNA, CDR2 YSLEER, per germline. V was clipped by 0 bases and J by 3 bases; unmatched bases: 5. For the CDR3, the DNA is TGCGCCAGCAGCCAAGATTCCAGCGGGGACTACAATGAGCAGTTCTTC. Translated, it gives CASSQDSSGDYNEQFF.

The chain has TRBV30 and TRBJ1-1; 9 nucleotides match TRBD1. The CDR3 length is 13 residues. The germline V gene has CDR1 GTSNPN and CDR2 SVGIG (reference sequence). The J segment lost 5 bases and the V segment lost 3 bases, leaving 4 bases of the junction unmatched. The CDR3 DNA follows: TGTGCCTGGAGAACACAGGGGGCTACTGAAGCTTTCTTT. Translating gives CAWRTQGATEAFF.

This chain joins TRBV9 and TRBJ1-1, with D hard to call. Germline values: CDR1 SGDLS, CDR2 YYNGEE. V was pared by 1 base and J by 1 base, with 11 bases between. CDR3 length: 15 residues. CDR3 sequence: CASSVTYSRNTEAFF. In nucleotides, the CDR3 is TGTGCCAGCAGCGTAACCTACAGCAGGAACACTGAAGCTTTCTTT. Together with reference TRBV9 and TRBJ1-1, the CDR3 gives the full variable domain: DSGVTQTPKHLITATGQRVTLRCSPRSGDLSVYWYQQSLDQGLQFLIQYYNGEERAKGNILERFSAQQFPDLHSELNLSSLELGDSALYFCASSVTYSRNTEAFFGQGTRLTVV.

The chain combines TRBV7-2 with TRBJ1-4; 10 nucleotides agree with TRBD1. Germline-derived CDR1 and CDR2 are SGHTA and FQGNSA. V lost 4 bases to trimming and J lost 8 bases; unmatched junction nucleotides: 7. There are 15 residues in the CDR3. CDR3 sequence reads: CASSYPTGGWEKLFF. CDR3 nucleotides: TGTGCCAGCAGCTACCCGACAGGGGGCTGGGAAAAACTGTTTTTT.

The rearrangement uses TRBV2 and TRBJ1-5, with D hard to call. CDR3 length equals 15 residues. Germline-derived CDR1 and CDR2 are SNHLY and FYNNEI. V was clipped by 4 bases and J by 0 bases, with 10 bases between them. Here the CDR3 DNA reads TGTGCCAGCAGTGTTAGTCCGATTAGCAATCAGCCCCAGCATTTT. Residues: CASSVSPISNQPQHF.

This clone was detected once. The chain links TRBV5-8 to TRBJ1-1; the match to TRBD1 covers 10 bases. J gave up 4 bases and V 0 bases, and 0 bases lay outside the gene matches. CDR3 length: 14 residues. CDR1 and CDR2 (germline): SGHTS, YDEGEE. Here the CDR3 reads CASSLGTGGTEAFF. The CDR3 DNA reads as TGTGCCAGCAGCTTGGGGACAGGGGGCACTGAAGCTTTCTTT.

In its sample, this clone was seen once. The V and J genes are TRBV29-1 and TRBJ2-7; 8 positions agree with TRBD2. This CDR3 is built from 15 residues. The trim removed 2 bases at V and 9 bases at J, leaving 15 bases unmatched. Germline V gene sequence: CDR1 SQVTM, CDR2 ANQGSEA. The CDR3 sequence is CSVEIVRGDPRRQYF. The CDR3 DNA reads TGCAGCGTTGAAATTGTGCGGGGGGACCCTCGACGGCAGTACTTC.

J is TRBJ1-2 and V is TRBV10-3; unclear D gene. Looked up from germline, CDR1 is ENHRY and CDR2 is SYGVKD. The CDR3 loop spans 14 amino acids. The V end lost 0 bases, the J end lost 2 bases, and 7 bases lay between the germline ends. This CDR3 is CAISESEQNYGYTF. The CDR3, as DNA: TGTGCCATCAGTGAGTCGGAACAGAACTATGGCTACACCTTC.

CDR3 residues: CASSESLAGDNEQFF. Written as DNA, the CDR3 is TGTGCCAGCAGTGAAAGTCTAGCGGGAGACAATGAGCAGTTCTTC. J is TRBJ2-1 and V is TRBV6-1; 10 positions match TRBD2. This CDR3 has 15 residues. J gave up 5 bases and V 2 bases, and 3 bases lay outside the gene matches. CDR1 and CDR2 from the germline V gene are MNHNS and SASEGT.

V usage is TRBV7-8 and J usage is TRBJ1-2, with D possibly matching TRBD1 (6 bases). Germline V gene lookup returns CDR1 SGHVS and CDR2 FQNEAQ. The CDR3 contains 13 residues. V was pared by 4 bases and J by 6 bases, with 12 bases between. The CDR3 DNA sequence: TGTGCCAGCAGCTGGACAGTTGATAATGGCTACACCTTC. Translating it yields CASSWTVDNGYTF.

In its sample, this clone was seen once. The chain joins TRBV18 to TRBJ2-7; 11 bases match TRBD1. The CDR3 loop spans 15 amino acids. Germline values: CDR1 KGHSH, CDR2 LQKENI. Trimming at V came to 2 bases and at J to 4 bases, leaving 4 bases not matched to a gene. CDR3 protein: CASSPNRDRGYEQYF. The CDR3 DNA follows: TGTGCCAGCTCACCAAATAGGGACAGGGGGTACGAGCAGTACTTC.

The rearrangement joins TRBV11-2 to TRBJ2-4, with a tentative D call TRBD2 (5 bases). Germline CDR1 reads SGHAT; CDR2 reads FQNNGV. V was trimmed by 5 bases and J by 7 bases, leaving 15 bases between them. The CDR3 totals 14 residues. CDR3 in DNA: TGTGCCAGCAGCGTCGCTAGCAGTAGTAACATTCAGTACTTC. The encoded protein is CASSVASSSNIQYF.

This clone came up a few times. J is TRBJ1-2 and V is TRBV19; D might be TRBD1 (5 bases). Germline V gene data show CDR1 as LNHDA and CDR2 as SQIVND (reference sequence). CDR3 length: 14 residues. The V end lost 3 bases, the J end lost 2 bases, and 10 bases lay between the germline ends. Here the CDR3 DNA reads TGTGCCAGTAGTATTCAGGGACTGAACTATGGCTACACCTTC. It is translated as CASSIQGLNYGYTF.

This clone was picked up a small number of times. The chain uses TRBV19 and TRBJ2-1; tentatively, D is TRBD1 (6 bases). Germline V CDR1 and CDR2: LNHDA, SQIVND (reference sequence). The CDR3 runs 16 residues. Deletions cut 6 bases from V and 4 bases from J, with 19 bases between. CDR3 in amino acids: CASSNGASQGYNEQFF. The CDR3 DNA follows: TGTGCCAGTAGCAATGGGGCCAGTCAGGGGTACAATGAGCAGTTCTTC.

J is TRBJ2-5 and V is TRBV23-1, with D perhaps TRBD2 (6 bases). TRBV23-1 falls under the ORF class, with uncertain function. This CDR3 is built from 16 residues. The V and J ends lost 4 bases and 2 bases respectively, with 17 bases between them. The CDR3 reads CASSPYGRGPQETQYF. As DNA, the CDR3 is TGCGCCAGCAGTCCATACGGGCGGGGCCCACAAGAGACCCAGTACTTC.

The chain is built from TRBV7-8 and TRBJ2-3, with no clear D. The CDR3 length is 14 residues. In germline, CDR1 is SGHVS, CDR2 FQNEAQ. Trimming took off 1 base at V and 0 bases at J, with 5 bases between the two ends. CDR3 in amino acids: CASSLGPSTDTQYF. Written as DNA, the CDR3 is TGTGCCAGCAGCTTAGGGCCGAGCACAGATACGCAGTATTTT.

The chain uses TRBV2 and TRBJ1-1, with 7 bases aligning to TRBD1. This CDR3 comprises 14 residues. With 4 bases clipped from V and 3 bases from J, the junction kept 5 bases outside the gene matches. CDR1 is SNHLY, CDR2 FYNNEI, per germline. In nucleotides, the CDR3 is TGTGCCAGCAGTGTAGGGGGCGGGCACACTGAAGCTTTCTTT. Its protein product is CASSVGGGHTEAFF.

V usage is TRBV28 and J usage is TRBJ2-7, with D tentatively TRBD2 (7 bases). With 8 bases removed from V and 4 bases from J, the gap between germline ends came to 15 bases. Germline CDR1 MDHEN, CDR2 SYDVKM. The CDR3 has 13 amino acids. CDR3 region: CASQKGGQYEQYF. Here the CDR3 DNA reads TGTGCCAGCCAGAAGGGGGGGCAATACGAGCAGTACTTC.

This clone appeared a few times. J is TRBJ2-7 and V is TRBV18; D is perhaps TRBD1 (5 bases). There are 12 residues in the CDR3. In germline, CDR1 is KGHSH, CDR2 LQKENI. Trimming took 4 bases from V and 4 from J, leaving 8 bases between them. CDR3 sequence: CASSLQGYEQYF. The DNA of the CDR3 is TGTGCCAGCTCACTCCAGGGTTACGAGCAGTACTTC.

The chain carries TRBV4-2 and TRBJ2-5, with 9 positions matching TRBD2. The CDR3 has 16 residues. J lost 5 bases, V lost 0 bases, and 7 bases had no gene match. Germline V gives CDR1 LGHNA, CDR2 YNFKEQ. The CDR3 reads CASSQDPPSGAETQYF. The CDR3 coding sequence is TGTGCCAGCAGCCAAGATCCCCCTAGCGGGGCCGAGACCCAGTACTTC.

This clone was found many times. The chain is built from TRBV10-3 and TRBJ2-2, with D perhaps matching TRBD1 (9 bases). Between the trimmed V and J ends, which lost 8 bases and 1 base, there was a span of 32 bases. Germline CDR1 ENHRY, CDR2 SYGVKD. CDR3 length: 21 residues. The CDR3 DNA sequence: TGTGCCATCGGACGCCTGGGGTGGGACAGGGAAAGCGGGAGGAACACCGGGGAGCTGTTTTTT. Translating it yields CAIGRLGWDRESGRNTGELFF.

The J gene is TRBJ1-2, the V gene TRBV29-1; perhaps TRBD1 as D (5 bases). The CDR3 consists of 13 residues. The V gene lost 4 bases and the J gene lost 3 bases, with 12 bases spanning the gap. The V gene's germline CDR1 is SQVTM and CDR2 ANQGSEA. In DNA form, the CDR3 reads TGCAGCGTTGGTCGGGGGATGGACTATGGCTACACCTTC. Protein product: CSVGRGMDYGYTF.

The J gene is TRBJ2-2, the V gene TRBV4-3, with 7 bases fitting TRBD1. J was trimmed by 5 bases and V by 4 bases; bases with no gene match: 7. The CDR3 extends over 15 amino acids. Germline V gene data show CDR1 as LGHNA and CDR2 as YSLEER. The CDR3 DNA sequence: TGCGCCAGCAGCCCCGGGGACAGAGAGACCGGGGAGCTGTTTTTT. Protein product: CASSPGDRETGELFF.

The V call is TRBV7-9, the J call TRBJ2-2, with D tentatively TRBD1 (5 bases). The CDR3 sequence is 15 residues long. Per germline, CDR1 SEHNR and CDR2 FQNEAQ (reference sequence). V was pared by 5 bases and J by 4 bases, with 14 bases between. In nucleotides, the CDR3 is TGTGCCAGCAGCCCTCCAGCCAGGGTCACCGGGGAGCTGTTTTTT. This encodes CASSPPARVTGELFF.

J is TRBJ2-1 and V is TRBV9, with 8 bases aligning to TRBD2. From germline, CDR1 is SGDLS and CDR2 YYNGEE. The CDR3 spans 18 residues. J gave up 0 bases and V 4 bases, and 12 bases lay outside the gene matches. The CDR3 DNA reads as TGTGCCAGCAGCCCCAGTGATTGGGCGGGGGGCTCCTACAATGAGCAGTTCTTC. Translated, it gives CASSPSDWAGGSYNEQFF.

The table lists this clone with a count of one. In DNA form, the CDR3 reads TGTGCCTGGAGTCCGGGACAGGGGGCCCGAGAGACCCAGTACTTC. This codes for CAWSPGQGARETQYF. This chain connects TRBV30 to TRBJ2-5, with TRBD1 matching 12 bases. Germline V gives CDR1 GTSNPN, CDR2 SVGIG (reference sequence). The CDR3 length is 15 residues. J gave up 4 bases and V 2 bases, and 5 bases lay outside the gene matches.

The V call is TRBV28, the J call TRBJ2-1, with 12 bases identical to TRBD2. This CDR3 is 15 amino acids long. Per germline, CDR1 MDHEN and CDR2 SYDVKM. V was pared by 3 bases and J by 10 bases, with 7 bases of the junction left unmatched. The CDR3 is CASSFSLAGGPEQFF. CDR3 in DNA: TGTGCCAGCAGTTTTTCACTAGCGGGAGGTCCCGAGCAGTTCTTC.

This rearrangement joins TRBV7-2 to TRBJ1-4; TRBD1 agrees at 7 bases. The germline CDR1 and CDR2 sequences are SGHTA and FQGNSA. V gave up 0 bases and J gave up 6 bases; unmatched junction bases: 7. The CDR3 covers 16 residues. This CDR3 is CASSLALRGRDEKLFF. For the CDR3, the DNA is TGTGCCAGCAGCTTAGCCTTGAGGGGGCGCGATGAAAAACTGTTTTTT.

This chain joins TRBV2 and TRBJ1-6, with no clear D. From germline, CDR1 is SNHLY and CDR2 FYNNEI. Trimming took 6 bases from V and 0 from J, leaving 24 bases between them. This CDR3 spans 20 amino acids. The CDR3 region has the DNA TGTGCCAGCAGCATAATACAGATAAATCCTTTAAGCTCCTATAATTCACCCCTCCACTTT. Protein sequence: CASSIIQINPLSSYNSPLHF.

This clone occurred once. The chain uses TRBV7-9 and TRBJ2-5; D is undetermined. Germline V gene data show CDR1 as SEHNR and CDR2 as FQNEAQ (reference sequence). The CDR3 covers 13 residues. V lost 7 bases, J lost 5 bases, and 14 bases lay in between. The CDR3 sequence: CASKPAVRETQYF. The CDR3 bases are TGTGCCAGCAAGCCGGCGGTTAGGGAGACCCAGTACTTC.

This chain links TRBV19 with TRBJ2-1, with 8 nucleotides matching TRBD2. This CDR3 is 17 amino acids long. V shed 7 bases, J shed 1 base, and the junction held 12 bases outside the gene matches. Germline CDR1 is LNHDA and CDR2 is SQIVND (reference sequence). The CDR3 region has the DNA TGTGCCAGTACAGGGATAGCGGGAAAAGGGTCCTACAATGAGCAGTTCTTC. It codes for CASTGIAGKGSYNEQFF.